This T cell receptor beta chain was sequenced for a study of blood T cell repertoires in COVID-19. About the research overall: T cells, B-cell-depleted T cells, or PBMCs provided the cDNA or gDNA that served as material.

Germline-derived CDR1 and CDR2 are SGHAT and FQNNGV. The CDR3 is made up of 15 amino acids. V lost 3 bases to trimming and J lost 5 bases; unmatched junction nucleotides: 3. Per the original data handling: From reference gene primer amplification, estimates of nucleated cell counts were derived. Produced via immunoSEQ multiplex PCR; TCRdb's table is partial and in-frame only. D and trimming come from the DNA, and the V and J calls and clone size come from that table. The sample contains 150,000 to 200,000 clones, around four fifths of which appear only once. This clonotype was sampled from a woman aged 25 to 39 with acute or convalescent COVID-19. The sequenced sample consisted of peripheral blood. The chain has TRBV11-2 and TRBJ1-4, with TRBD1 matching over 10 bases. The DNA of the CDR3 is TGTGCCAGCAGCTTGTGGGGACAGGGGAATGAAAAACTGTTTTTT. It specifies CASSLWGQGNEKLFF.